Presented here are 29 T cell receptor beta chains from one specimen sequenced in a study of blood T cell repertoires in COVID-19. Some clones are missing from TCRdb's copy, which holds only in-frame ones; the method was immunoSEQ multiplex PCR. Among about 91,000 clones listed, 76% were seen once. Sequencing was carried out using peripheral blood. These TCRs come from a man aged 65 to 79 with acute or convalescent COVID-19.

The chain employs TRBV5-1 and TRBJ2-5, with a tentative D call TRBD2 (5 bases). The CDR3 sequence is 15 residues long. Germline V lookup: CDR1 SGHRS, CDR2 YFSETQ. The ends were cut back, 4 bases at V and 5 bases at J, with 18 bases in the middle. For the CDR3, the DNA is TGCGCCAGCAGCGACGTGGACTCTGCTGGGGAGACCCAGTACTTC. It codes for CASSDVDSAGETQYF.

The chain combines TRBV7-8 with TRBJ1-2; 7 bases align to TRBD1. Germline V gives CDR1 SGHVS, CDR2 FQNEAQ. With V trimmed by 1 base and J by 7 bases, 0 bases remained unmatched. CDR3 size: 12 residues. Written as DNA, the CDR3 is TGTGCCAGCAGCTTAGGACAGGGTGGCTACACCTTC. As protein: CASSLGQGGYTF.

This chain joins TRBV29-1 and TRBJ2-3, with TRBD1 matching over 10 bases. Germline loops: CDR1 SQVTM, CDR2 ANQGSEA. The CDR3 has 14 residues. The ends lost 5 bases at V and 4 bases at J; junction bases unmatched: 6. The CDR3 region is CSVMGQGLPDTQYF. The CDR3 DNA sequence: TGCAGCGTTATGGGACAGGGGCTCCCAGATACGCAGTATTTT.

The CDR3 loop reads CASSYLRGNNSPLHF. The CDR3 bases are TGTGCCAGCAGTTATCTCAGGGGTAATAATTCACCCCTCCACTTT. This chain connects TRBV6-6 to TRBJ1-6, with a possible D match to TRBD1 (6 bases). Trimming took off 3 bases at V and 5 bases at J, with 11 bases between the two ends. The germline V gene has CDR1 MNHNY and CDR2 SVGAGI (reference sequence). The CDR3 is 15 amino acids.

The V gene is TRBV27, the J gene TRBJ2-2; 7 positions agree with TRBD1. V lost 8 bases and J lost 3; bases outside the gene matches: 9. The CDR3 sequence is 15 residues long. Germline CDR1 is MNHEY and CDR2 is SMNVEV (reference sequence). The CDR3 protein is CASRSLTGYTGELFF. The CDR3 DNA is TGTGCCAGCCGTTCTCTGACAGGGTACACCGGGGAGCTGTTTTTT.

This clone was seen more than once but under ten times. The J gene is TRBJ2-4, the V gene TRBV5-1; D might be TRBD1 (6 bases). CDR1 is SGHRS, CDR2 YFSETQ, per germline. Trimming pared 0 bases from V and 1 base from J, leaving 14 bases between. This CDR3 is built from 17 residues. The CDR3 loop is CASSLDRVGLAKNIQYF. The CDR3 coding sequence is TGCGCCAGCAGCTTGGACAGGGTAGGCCTGGCCAAAAACATTCAGTACTTC.

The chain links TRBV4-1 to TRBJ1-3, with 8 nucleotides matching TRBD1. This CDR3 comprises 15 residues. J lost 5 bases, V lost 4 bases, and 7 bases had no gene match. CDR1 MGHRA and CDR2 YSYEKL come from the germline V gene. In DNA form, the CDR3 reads TGCGCCAGCAGCCCCTCTCAGGGGGCCAGAAACACCATATATTTT. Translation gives CASSPSQGARNTIYF.

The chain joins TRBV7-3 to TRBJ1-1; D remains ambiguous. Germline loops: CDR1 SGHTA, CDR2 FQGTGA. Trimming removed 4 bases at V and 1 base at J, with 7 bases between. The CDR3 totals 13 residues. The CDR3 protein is CASSSQRNTEAFF. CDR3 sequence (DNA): TGTGCCAGCAGCTCACAAAGGAACACTGAAGCTTTCTTT.

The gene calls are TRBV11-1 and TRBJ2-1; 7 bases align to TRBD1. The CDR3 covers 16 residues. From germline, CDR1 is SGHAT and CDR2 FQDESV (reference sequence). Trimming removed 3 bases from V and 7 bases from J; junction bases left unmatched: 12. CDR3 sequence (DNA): TGTGCCAGCAGCTTCCCGACAGGGACGGGCACGAATGAGCAGTTCTTC. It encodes CASSFPTGTGTNEQFF.

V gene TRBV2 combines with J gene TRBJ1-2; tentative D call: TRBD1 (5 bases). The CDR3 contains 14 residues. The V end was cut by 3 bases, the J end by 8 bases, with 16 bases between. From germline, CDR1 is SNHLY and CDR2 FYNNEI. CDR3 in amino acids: CASSEEGRSSGYTF. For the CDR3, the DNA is TGTGCCAGCAGTGAGGAGGGACGATCAAGCGGCTACACCTTC.

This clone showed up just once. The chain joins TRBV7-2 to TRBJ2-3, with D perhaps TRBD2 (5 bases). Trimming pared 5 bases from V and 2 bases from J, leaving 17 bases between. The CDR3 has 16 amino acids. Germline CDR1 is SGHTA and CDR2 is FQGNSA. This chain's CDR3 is CASSPASGFFTDTQYF. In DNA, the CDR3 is TGTGCCAGCAGCCCGGCGTCGGGGTTCTTCACAGATACGCAGTATTTT.

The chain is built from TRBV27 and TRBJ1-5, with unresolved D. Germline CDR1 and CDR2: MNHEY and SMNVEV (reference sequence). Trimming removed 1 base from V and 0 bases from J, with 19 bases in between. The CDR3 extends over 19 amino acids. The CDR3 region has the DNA TGTGCCAGCAGTTTATACCGCCCGACGGGGTGGGATAGCAATCAGCCCCAGCATTTT. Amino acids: CASSLYRPTGWDSNQPQHF.

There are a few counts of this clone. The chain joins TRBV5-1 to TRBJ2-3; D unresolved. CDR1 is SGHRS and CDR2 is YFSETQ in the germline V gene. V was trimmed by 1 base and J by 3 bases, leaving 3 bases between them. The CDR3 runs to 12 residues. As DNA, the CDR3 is TGCGCCAGCAGCTTGCCAACAGATACGCAGTATTTT. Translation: CASSLPTDTQYF.

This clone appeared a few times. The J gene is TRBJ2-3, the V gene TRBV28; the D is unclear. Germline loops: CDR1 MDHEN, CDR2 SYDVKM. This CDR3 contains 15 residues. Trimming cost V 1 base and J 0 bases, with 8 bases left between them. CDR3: CASSLFPGSTDTQYF. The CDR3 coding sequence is TGTGCCAGCAGTTTATTCCCAGGTAGCACAGATACGCAGTATTTT.

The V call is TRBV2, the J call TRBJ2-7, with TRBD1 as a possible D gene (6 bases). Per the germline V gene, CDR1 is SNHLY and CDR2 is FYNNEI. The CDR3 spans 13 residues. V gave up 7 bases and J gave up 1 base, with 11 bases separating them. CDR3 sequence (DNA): TGTGCCAGCATGCGGACAGTTTCCTACGAGCAGTACTTC. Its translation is CASMRTVSYEQYF.

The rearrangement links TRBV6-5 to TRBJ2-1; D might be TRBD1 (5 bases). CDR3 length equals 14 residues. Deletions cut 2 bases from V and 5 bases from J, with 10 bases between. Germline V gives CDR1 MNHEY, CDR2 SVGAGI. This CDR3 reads CASSYQGTNNEQFF. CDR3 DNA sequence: TGTGCCAGCAGTTACCAGGGAACGAACAATGAGCAGTTCTTC.

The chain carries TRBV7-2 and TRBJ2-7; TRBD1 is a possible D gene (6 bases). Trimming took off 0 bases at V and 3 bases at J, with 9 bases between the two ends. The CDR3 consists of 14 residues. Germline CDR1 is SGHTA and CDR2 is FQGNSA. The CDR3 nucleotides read TGTGCCAGCAGCTTAGCGGGACACAACTACGAGCAGTACGTC. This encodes CASSLAGHNYEQYV.

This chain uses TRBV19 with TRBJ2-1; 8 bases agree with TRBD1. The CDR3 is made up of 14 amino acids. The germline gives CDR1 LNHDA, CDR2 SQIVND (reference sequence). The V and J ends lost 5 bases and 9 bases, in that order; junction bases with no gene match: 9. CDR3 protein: CASSQSTGGVEQFF. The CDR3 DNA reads TGTGCCAGTAGTCAGTCCACAGGGGGTGTTGAGCAGTTCTTC.

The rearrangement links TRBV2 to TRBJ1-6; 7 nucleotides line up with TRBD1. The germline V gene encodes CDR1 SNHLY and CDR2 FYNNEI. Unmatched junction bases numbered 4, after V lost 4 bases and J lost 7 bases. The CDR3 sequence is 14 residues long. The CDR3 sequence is CASSVGQVNSPLHF. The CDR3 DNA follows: TGTGCCAGCAGTGTTGGACAGGTCAATTCACCCCTCCACTTT.

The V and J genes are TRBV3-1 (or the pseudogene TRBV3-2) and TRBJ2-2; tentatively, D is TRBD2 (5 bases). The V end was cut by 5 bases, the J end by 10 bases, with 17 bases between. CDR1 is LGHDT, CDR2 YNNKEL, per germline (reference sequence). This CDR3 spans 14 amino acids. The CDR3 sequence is CASSVTGSEAELFF. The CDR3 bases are TGTGCCAGCAGCGTAACGGGGAGCGAGGCGGAGCTGTTTTTT.

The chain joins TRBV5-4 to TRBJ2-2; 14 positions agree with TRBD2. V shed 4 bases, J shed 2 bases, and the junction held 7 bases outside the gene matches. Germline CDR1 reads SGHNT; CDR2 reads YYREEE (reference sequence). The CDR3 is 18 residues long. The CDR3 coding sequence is TGTGCCAGCAGCCCCATGACTAGCGGGGGGGCAAACACCGGGGAGCTGTTTTTT. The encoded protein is CASSPMTSGGANTGELFF.

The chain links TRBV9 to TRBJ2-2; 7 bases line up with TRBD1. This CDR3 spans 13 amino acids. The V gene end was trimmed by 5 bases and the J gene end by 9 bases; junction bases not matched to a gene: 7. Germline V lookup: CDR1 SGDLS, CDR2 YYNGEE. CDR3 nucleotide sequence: TGTGCCAGCAGTACAGACAGGGCTAGGGAGCTGTTTTTT. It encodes CASSTDRARELFF.

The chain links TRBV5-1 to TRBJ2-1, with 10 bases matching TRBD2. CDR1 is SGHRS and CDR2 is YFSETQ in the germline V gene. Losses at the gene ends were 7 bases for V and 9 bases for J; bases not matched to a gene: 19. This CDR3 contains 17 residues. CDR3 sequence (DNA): TGCGCCAGCGGTTCCCCGTATGGGGCTAGCGGGAGTTCTGAGCAGTTCTTC. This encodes CASGSPYGASGSSEQFF.

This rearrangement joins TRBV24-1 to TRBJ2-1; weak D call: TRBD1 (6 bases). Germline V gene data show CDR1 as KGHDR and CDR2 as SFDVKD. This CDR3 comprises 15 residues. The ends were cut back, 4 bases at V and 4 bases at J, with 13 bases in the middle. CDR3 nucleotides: TGTGCCACCAGTGACCCCGGTACAGGGTACAATGAGCAGTTCTTC. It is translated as CATSDPGTGYNEQFF.

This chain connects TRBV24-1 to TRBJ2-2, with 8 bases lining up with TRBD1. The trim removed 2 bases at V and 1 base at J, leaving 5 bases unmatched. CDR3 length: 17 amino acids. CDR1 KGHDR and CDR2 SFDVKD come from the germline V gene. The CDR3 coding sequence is TGTGCCACCAGTGATTCGGGCAGGGGGCTGAACACCGGGGAGCTGTTTTTT. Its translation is CATSDSGRGLNTGELFF.

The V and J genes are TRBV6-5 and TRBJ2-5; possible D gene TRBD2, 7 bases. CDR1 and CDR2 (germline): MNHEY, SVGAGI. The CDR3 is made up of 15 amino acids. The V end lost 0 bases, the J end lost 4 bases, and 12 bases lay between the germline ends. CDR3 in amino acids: CASSYSFAGAETQYF. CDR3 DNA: TGTGCCAGCAGTTACTCTTTCGCGGGGGCAGAGACCCAGTACTTC.

The CDR3: CASSRDTGYGTEAFF. The CDR3 region has the DNA TGTGCCAGCAGCCGAGACACAGGGTATGGCACTGAAGCTTTCTTT. The chain links TRBV14 to TRBJ1-1; tentative D call: TRBD1 (6 bases). CDR1 is SGHDN, CDR2 FVKESK, per germline. V was trimmed by 4 bases and J by 4 bases, leaving 16 bases between them. CDR3 length: 15 amino acids.

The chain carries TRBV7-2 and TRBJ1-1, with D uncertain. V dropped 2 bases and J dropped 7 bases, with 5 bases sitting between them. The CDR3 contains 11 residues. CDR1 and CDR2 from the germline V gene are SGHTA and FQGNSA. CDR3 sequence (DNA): TGTGCCAGCAGCTTATACGGTGAAGCTTTCTTT. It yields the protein CASSLYGEAFF. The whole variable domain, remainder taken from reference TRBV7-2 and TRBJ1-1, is GAGVSQSPSNKVTEKGKDVELRCDPISGHTALYWYRQSLGQGLEFLIYFQGNSAPDKSGLPSDRFSAERTGGSVSTLTIQRTQQEDSAVYLCASSLYGEAFFGQGTRLTVV.

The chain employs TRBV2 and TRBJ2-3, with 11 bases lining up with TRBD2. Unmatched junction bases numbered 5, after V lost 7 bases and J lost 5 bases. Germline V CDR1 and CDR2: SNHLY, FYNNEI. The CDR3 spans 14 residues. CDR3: CASNLAGGKDTQYF. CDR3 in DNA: TGTGCCAGCAATCTAGCGGGAGGTAAAGATACGCAGTATTTT.